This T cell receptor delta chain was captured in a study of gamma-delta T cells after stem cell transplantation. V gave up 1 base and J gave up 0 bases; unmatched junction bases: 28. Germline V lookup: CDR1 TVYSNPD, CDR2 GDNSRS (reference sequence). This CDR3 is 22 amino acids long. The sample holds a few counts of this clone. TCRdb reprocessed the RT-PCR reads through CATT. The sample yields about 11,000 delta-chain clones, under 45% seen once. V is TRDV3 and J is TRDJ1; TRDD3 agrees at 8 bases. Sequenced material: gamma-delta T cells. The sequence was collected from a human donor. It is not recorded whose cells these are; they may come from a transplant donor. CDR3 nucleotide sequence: TGTGCCTTTAAACCCTTTATTCCGCTGTTCCGGTGGGGATACATATACACCGATAAACTCATCTTT. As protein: CAFKPFIPLFRWGYIYTDKLIF.